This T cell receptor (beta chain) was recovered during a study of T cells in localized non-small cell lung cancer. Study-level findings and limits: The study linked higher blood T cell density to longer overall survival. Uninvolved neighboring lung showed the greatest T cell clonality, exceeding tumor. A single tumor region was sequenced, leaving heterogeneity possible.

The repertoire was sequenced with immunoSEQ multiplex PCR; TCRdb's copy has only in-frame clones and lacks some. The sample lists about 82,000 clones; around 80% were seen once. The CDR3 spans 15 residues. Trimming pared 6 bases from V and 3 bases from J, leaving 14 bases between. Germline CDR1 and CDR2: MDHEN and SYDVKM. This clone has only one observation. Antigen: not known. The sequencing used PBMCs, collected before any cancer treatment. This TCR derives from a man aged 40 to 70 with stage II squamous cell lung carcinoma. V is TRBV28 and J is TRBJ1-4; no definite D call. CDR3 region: CASRLLRESNEKLFF. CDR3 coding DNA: TGTGCCAGCAGACTACTAAGGGAATCTAATGAAAAACTGTTTTTT.